This is a list of T cell receptor beta chains from one sample in a study of T cell repertoires in cytomegalovirus infection. These TCRs are of unknown antigen specificity. Each CDR3 protein is one row after TCRdb ran MiXCR on the reads. The sample has approximately 390,000 distinct CDR3 sequences, about 35% seen once. The specimen was cultured PBMCs, collected from culture after CMV antigen stimulation. Receptors were obtained from a human donor in good health (CMV status not recorded). Some clones in this sample may be carry-over from other donors' samples. Each CDR3 is given with its conserved first and last residue. The D gene is left open where the match is weak. Some rows mark clone size as missing; the rest say once, few, many or name a class of expanded clone.

j_call: TRBJ1-1
clone_size: few
v_call: TRBV12-3/TRBV12-4
d_call: -
cdr3_nt: TGTGCCAGCAGTTTATCCGGGGTCAAGACTGAAGCTTTCTTT
cdr3_aa: CASSLSGVKTEAFF

j_call: TRBJ2-5
clone_size: -
v_call: TRBV5-4
d_call: TRBD2
cdr3_nt: TGTGCCAGCAGCTTGCCCCTAGCGGGGGACCAAGAGACCCAGTACTTC
cdr3_aa: CASSLPLAGDQETQYF

j_call: TRBJ1-5
clone_size: few
v_call: TRBV2
d_call: -
cdr3_nt: TGTGCCAGCAGTGATGGGGGAACCCAGCATTTT
cdr3_aa: CASSDGGTQHF

j_call: TRBJ2-6
clone_size: few
v_call: TRBV6-1
d_call: -
cdr3_nt: TGTGCCAGCAGTGAAGGGCAGCACTCTGGGGCCAACGTCCTGACTTTC
cdr3_aa: CASSEGQHSGANVLTF

j_call: TRBJ1-1
clone_size: -
v_call: TRBV20-1
d_call: -
cdr3_nt: TGCAGTGCTAGAGATGGGACTTTAAGAGCTTTCTTT
cdr3_aa: CSARDGTLRAFF

j_call: TRBJ1-3
clone_size: -
v_call: TRBV18
d_call: -
cdr3_nt: TGTGCCAGCTCGGACGTGAGCTCTGGAAACACCATATATTTT
cdr3_aa: CASSDVSSGNTIYF

j_call: TRBJ2-1
clone_size: -
v_call: TRBV7-2
d_call: TRBD2
cdr3_nt: TGTGCCAGCAGGTGGGACTACCACAACAATGAGCAGTTCTTC
cdr3_aa: CASRWDYHNNEQFF

j_call: TRBJ1-5
clone_size: many
v_call: TRBV7-2
d_call: -
cdr3_nt: TGTGCCAGCAGCTTAGTCGTCGGTCTTCCAAATCAGCCCCAGCATTTT
cdr3_aa: CASSLVVGLPNQPQHF

j_call: TRBJ2-2
clone_size: few
v_call: TRBV20-1
d_call: TRBD2
cdr3_nt: TGCAGTGCTCCCTTGAGCGGGAGGGGTTACACCGGGGAGCTGTTTTTT
cdr3_aa: CSAPLSGRGYTGELFF

j_call: TRBJ2-1
clone_size: few
v_call: TRBV10-3
d_call: TRBD2
cdr3_nt: TGTGCCACCGAGACTAGCGTGTTTGCCAATGAGCAGTTCTTC
cdr3_aa: CATETSVFANEQFF

j_call: TRBJ2-2
clone_size: many
v_call: TRBV9
d_call: -
cdr3_nt: TGTGCCAGCAGCCCTTTGGGTCCCGGGGAGCTGTTTTTT
cdr3_aa: CASSPLGPGELFF

j_call: TRBJ1-6
clone_size: -
v_call: TRBV28
d_call: -
cdr3_nt: TGTGCCAGCAGTTGGGGGGGGACCTCACCCCTCCACTTT
cdr3_aa: CASSWGGTSPLHF

j_call: TRBJ2-1
clone_size: few
v_call: TRBV12-3/TRBV12-4
d_call: -
cdr3_nt: TGTGCCAGCAGTCCGTTAGCGCCTCTAGGGTCCAATGAGCAGTTCTTC
cdr3_aa: CASSPLAPLGSNEQFF

j_call: TRBJ2-3
clone_size: few
v_call: TRBV7-2
d_call: -
cdr3_nt: TGTGCCAGCAGCTATAGCGGCACTACAGATACGCAGTATTTT
cdr3_aa: CASSYSGTTDTQYF

j_call: TRBJ2-4
clone_size: many
v_call: TRBV18
d_call: -
cdr3_nt: TGTGCCAGCTCACCACGGGCAGGCGGTGAAAACATTCAGTACTTC
cdr3_aa: CASSPRAGGENIQYF

j_call: TRBJ2-2
clone_size: few
v_call: TRBV19
d_call: TRBD1
cdr3_nt: TGTGCCAGTAGTCCTCCTAGGACAGGGGGTCCCACCGGGGAGCTGTTTTTT
cdr3_aa: CASSPPRTGGPTGELFF

j_call: TRBJ1-6
clone_size: -
v_call: TRBV4-3
d_call: -
cdr3_nt: TGCGCCAGCAGCCAGGCAACGGGCCGGCTTTCACCCCTCCACTTT
cdr3_aa: CASSQATGRLSPLHF

j_call: TRBJ2-3
clone_size: -
v_call: TRBV12-3/TRBV12-4
d_call: -
cdr3_nt: TGTGCCAGCAGTGGCTTCTCCACAGATACGCAGTATTTT
cdr3_aa: CASSGFSTDTQYF

j_call: TRBJ2-1
clone_size: -
v_call: TRBV6-6
d_call: TRBD2
cdr3_nt: TGTGCCAGCCAAACCGGGACTAGAAACCGATTCTCCTACAATGAGCAGTTCTTC
cdr3_aa: CASQTGTRNRFSYNEQFF

j_call: TRBJ1-2
clone_size: few
v_call: TRBV6-4
d_call: -
cdr3_nt: TGTGCCAGCAGTTCCCTAGCAGGGTGGCCCTATGGCTACACCTTC
cdr3_aa: CASSSLAGWPYGYTF

j_call: TRBJ1-5
clone_size: few
v_call: TRBV20-1
d_call: TRBD1
cdr3_nt: TGCAGTGCTAGAAAAGGGGCAGGGGGACAGCCCCAGCATTTT
cdr3_aa: CSARKGAGGQPQHF

j_call: TRBJ2-5
clone_size: -
v_call: TRBV5-4
d_call: -
cdr3_nt: TGTGCCAGCAGCTACGTAACGCGCGAAGAGACCCAGTACTTC
cdr3_aa: CASSYVTREETQYF

j_call: TRBJ1-4
clone_size: -
v_call: TRBV7-9
d_call: -
cdr3_nt: TGTGCCAGCAGCCCCGGGGGGGGTATTGAAAAACTGTTTTTT
cdr3_aa: CASSPGGGIEKLFF

j_call: TRBJ2-3
clone_size: once
v_call: TRBV11-2
d_call: -
cdr3_nt: TGTGCCAGCAGCTTAGTTACATCAGATACGCAGTATTTT
cdr3_aa: CASSLVTSDTQYF

j_call: TRBJ2-1
clone_size: many
v_call: TRBV9
d_call: -
cdr3_nt: TGTGCCAGCAGCGGGTTGACTGGCTCCTACAATGAGCAGTTCTTC
cdr3_aa: CASSGLTGSYNEQFF

j_call: TRBJ2-1
clone_size: few
v_call: TRBV19
d_call: -
cdr3_nt: TGTGCCAGCAAAAGCGGAGTCCAGGATGAGCAGTTCTTC
cdr3_aa: CASKSGVQDEQFF

j_call: TRBJ2-1
clone_size: -
v_call: TRBV11-2
d_call: -
cdr3_nt: TGTGCCAGCAGGGGCCTAGTCATTGAGCAGTTCTTC
cdr3_aa: CASRGLVIEQFF

j_call: TRBJ1-1
clone_size: -
v_call: TRBV20-1
d_call: -
cdr3_nt: TGCAGTGCCAATTGGCCTGGGAGGGACACTGAAGCTTTCTTT
cdr3_aa: CSANWPGRDTEAFF

j_call: TRBJ1-2
clone_size: -
v_call: TRBV29-1
d_call: -
cdr3_nt: TGCAGCGTCGAAGGACAAAACTATGGCTACACCTTC
cdr3_aa: CSVEGQNYGYTF

j_call: TRBJ1-1
clone_size: many
v_call: TRBV7-2
d_call: -
cdr3_nt: TGTGCCAGCAGCCCCGGCCAGGGTTGGACTGAAGCTTTCTTT
cdr3_aa: CASSPGQGWTEAFF